In its sample, the clone carrying this T cell receptor beta chain was seen a few times. The CDR3 has 14 residues. CDR1 is SGHVS and CDR2 is FQNEAQ in the germline V gene. V was pared by 5 bases and J by 8 bases, with 15 bases between. This specimen belongs to a study of CD8+ T cells in alopecia areata. Sequencing templates came from extracted RNA that was reverse transcribed into cDNA. The table came from immunoSEQ multiplex PCR; TCRdb's copy has only in-frame clones and leaves some out. Of about 19,000 clones detected, more than 60% appear once; the ten largest clones hold approximately 6.1%. Sampling of alopecia areata patients yielded lesional scalp punch biopsies as well as peripheral blood.

The chain carries TRBV7-8 and TRBJ1-4, with D maybe TRBD1 (5 bases). This specimen consisted of skin, obtained at week 0. The receptor comes from a human donor with alopecia areata. The CDR3 nucleotides are TGTGCCAGCAGCCCACGACAGCGGGGGGAAAAACTGTTTTTT. It encodes CASSPRQRGEKLFF.